What follows is one TCR beta chain and its context. The PCR was carried out with 60 Vbeta primers and 13 Jbeta primers. Data came from immunoSEQ multiplex PCR; TCRdb stores just in-frame clones and leaves some out. The sample shows about 82,000 clones, approximately 74% of them seen only once. These data come from a study of cytomegalovirus exposure and HLA in healthy donors. The CDR3 length is 12 residues. Germline assignment: CDR1 LGHNA and CDR2 YNFKEQ. Trimming took 4 bases from V and 13 from J, leaving 14 bases between them. The rearrangement uses TRBV4-2 and TRBJ2-1; no definite D call. This TCR derives from a woman aged 50 to 60 in good health and CMV-seropositive. Specimen: PBMCs. The CDR3, as DNA: TGTGCCAGCAGCCCCCCTGGAGAGCATCAGTTCTTC. This encodes CASSPPGEHQFF.